These 22 T cell receptor beta chains were all obtained from the same sample, sequenced in a study of cytomegalovirus exposure and HLA in healthy donors. Primers: 60 Vbeta forward and 13 Jbeta reverse. Here immunoSEQ multiplex PCR was the method, and the copy in TCRdb shows in-frame clones only, minus some. Of about 200,000 clones in the sample, 55% to 75% were seen once. Sequencing was carried out using PBMCs. The receptors originated from a man aged 35-49 years in good health and CMV-seropositive.

The chain carries TRBV5-4 and TRBJ2-5; a possible D gene is TRBD1 (6 bases). Looked up from germline, CDR1 is SGHNT and CDR2 is YYREEE (reference sequence). Trimming removed 4 bases from V and 2 bases from J, with 9 bases in between. The CDR3 is made up of 13 amino acids. The CDR3 protein is CASSPGQQETQYF. CDR3 sequence (DNA): TGTGCCAGCAGCCCCGGACAGCAAGAGACCCAGTACTTC.

The genes are TRBV19 and TRBJ2-2, with 11 bases lining up with TRBD2. The CDR3 length is 18 residues. Per germline, CDR1 LNHDA and CDR2 SQIVND (reference sequence). J gave up 5 bases and V 7 bases, and 15 bases lay outside the gene matches. CDR3 DNA: TGTGCCAGTACCGATCCCCCAATCGGGACTAGCGGTACCGGGGAGCTGTTTTTT. Translating gives CASTDPPIGTSGTGELFF.

A few counts support this clone. The chain uses TRBV5-1 and TRBJ2-5; the D is unclear. The V gene lost 4 bases and the J gene lost 5 bases, with 12 bases spanning the gap. The length of the CDR3 is 13 residues. Germline CDR1 is SGHRS and CDR2 is YFSETQ. The CDR3 DNA follows: TGCGCCAGCAGCCCGGCCGCGGAGGAGACCCAGTACTTC. Its protein is CASSPAAEETQYF.

This rearrangement joins TRBV11-2 to TRBJ2-5; 8 positions match TRBD2. CDR3 length equals 13 residues. CDR1 is SGHAT and CDR2 is FQNNGV in the germline V gene. V gave up 2 bases and J gave up 4 bases; unmatched junction bases: 0. The DNA of the CDR3 is TGTGCCAGCAGCTTACGGGGGGGAGAGACCCAGTACTTC. Translating gives CASSLRGGETQYF.

The chain has TRBV4-1 and TRBJ2-5; 8 bases are a match to TRBD2. Germline lookup yields CDR1 MGHRA and CDR2 YSYEKL. J was trimmed by 1 base and V by 2 bases; bases with no gene match: 0. The CDR3 has 14 amino acids. CDR3 protein: CASSQSGGQETQYF. CDR3 nucleotide sequence: TGCGCCAGCAGCCAAAGCGGGGGCCAAGAGACCCAGTACTTC.

The chain uses TRBV11-2 and TRBJ2-7, with D tentatively TRBD1 (5 bases). Germline loops: CDR1 SGHAT, CDR2 FQNNGV. This CDR3 comprises 15 residues. Trimming took 0 bases from V and 7 from J, leaving 16 bases between them. The CDR3 reads CASSLDLVTAREQYF. CDR3 nucleotide sequence: TGTGCCAGCAGCTTAGATTTAGTGACAGCGCGAGAGCAGTACTTC.

The chain joins TRBV4-1 to TRBJ2-5; unclear D gene. The CDR3 loop spans 14 amino acids. V was cut by 4 bases and J by 3 bases, with 12 bases left in between. CDR1 is MGHRA and CDR2 is YSYEKL in the germline V gene. The CDR3 is CASSPLSVEETQYF. DNA of the CDR3: TGCGCCAGCAGCCCACTAAGCGTTGAAGAGACCCAGTACTTC.

This clone was observed a few times. The genes are TRBV19 and TRBJ1-1; 9 bases fit TRBD1. Germline values: CDR1 LNHDA, CDR2 SQIVND (reference sequence). The CDR3 runs to 15 residues. The junction had 5 bases not matched to a gene; V was cut back by 5 bases and J by 1 base. CDR3 sequence: CASSWPGQGNTEAFF. CDR3 coding DNA: TGTGCCAGTAGTTGGCCGGGACAGGGGAACACTGAAGCTTTCTTT.

The chain is built from TRBV5-1 and TRBJ1-2; 7 bases match TRBD1. V was clipped by 4 bases and J by 5 bases; unmatched bases: 5. The CDR3 covers 13 residues. Germline V CDR1 and CDR2: SGHRS, YFSETQ. The DNA of the CDR3 is TGCGCCAGCAGCCAACAGGGGAGTTATGGCTACACCTTC. Protein product: CASSQQGSYGYTF.

V and J are TRBV7-3 and TRBJ1-3; no clear D. The CDR3 runs 13 residues. Germline CDR1 and CDR2: SGHTA and FQGTGA. V was clipped by 0 bases and J by 9 bases, with 9 bases between them. The CDR3 region has the DNA TGTGCCAGCAGCTTAACGGCGGGCAGCACCATATATTTT. Its protein product is CASSLTAGSTIYF. Full variable domain (remainder filled in from reference TRBV7-3 and TRBJ1-3): GAGVSQTPSNKVTEKGKYVELRCDPISGHTALYWYRQSLGQGPEFLIYFQGTGAADDSGLPNDRFFAVRPEGSVSTLKIQRTERGDSAVYLCASSLTAGSTIYFGEGSWLTVV.

The J gene is TRBJ2-3, the V gene TRBV13; TRBD2 might be the D (6 bases). This CDR3 is built from 15 residues. The germline CDR1 and CDR2 sequences are PRHDT and FYEKMQ (reference sequence). The V end lost 5 bases, the J end lost 1 base, and 13 bases lay between the germline ends. The CDR3 sequence: CASSHGRGRTDTQYF. CDR3 in DNA: TGTGCCAGCAGCCATGGGCGGGGACGCACAGATACGCAGTATTTT.

This sequence joins TRBV7-6 and TRBJ2-3, with 7 bases that match TRBD2. The CDR3 has 15 residues. In germline, CDR1 is SGHVS, CDR2 FNYEAQ. J lost 2 bases, V lost 4 bases, and 6 bases had no gene match. CDR3 in DNA: TGTGCCAGCAGCTCCCCCCGGGGGGACACAGATACGCAGTATTTT. Its protein is CASSSPRGDTDTQYF.

The rearrangement links TRBV6-1 to TRBJ1-2; D not certain. V lost 0 bases and J 3 bases, leaving 11 bases between the germline ends. This CDR3 contains 15 residues. Germline CDR1 is MNHNS and CDR2 is SASEGT. CDR3 sequence (DNA): TGTGCCAGCAGTGAAGCGCGAGGGTTTGACTATGGCTACACCTTC. As protein: CASSEARGFDYGYTF.

This rearrangement joins TRBV27 to TRBJ1-1; 8 nucleotides align to TRBD1. The CDR3 runs 15 residues. The ends lost 3 bases at V and 4 bases at J; junction bases unmatched: 7. Germline V gene lookup returns CDR1 MNHEY and CDR2 SMNVEV (reference sequence). CDR3: CASSFFGTGSTEAFF. DNA for the CDR3: TGTGCCAGCAGTTTCTTTGGGACAGGATCCACTGAAGCTTTCTTT.

The chain links TRBV15 to TRBJ1-2, with unresolved D. Germline V CDR1 and CDR2: LNHNV, YYDKDF (reference sequence). This CDR3 is 18 amino acids long. V was pared by 1 base and J by 2 bases, with 20 bases between. Written as DNA, the CDR3 is TGTGCCACCAGCAGAGGTTCTATTGGGCCCCCGGGAAACTATGGCTACACCTTC. Translated: CATSRGSIGPPGNYGYTF.

The V and J genes are TRBV16 and TRBJ1-5, with TRBD1 identical over 8 bases. The CDR3 runs to 16 residues. V lost 0 bases, J lost 6 bases, and 7 bases stayed unmatched. Looked up from germline, CDR1 is KGHSY and CDR2 is FQNENV. In DNA, the CDR3 is TGTGCCAGCAGCCAATCGTCGACAGGGGTGGGTCAGCCCCAGCATTTT. Translating it yields CASSQSSTGVGQPQHF.

V and J are TRBV27 and TRBJ2-7, with D possibly being TRBD1 (6 bases). CDR1 MNHEY and CDR2 SMNVEV come from the germline V gene (reference sequence). The CDR3 contains 13 residues. The V gene lost 5 bases and the J gene lost 3 bases, with 11 bases spanning the gap. CDR3: CASSRTENYEQYF. CDR3 in DNA: TGTGCCAGCAGTCGGACAGAAAACTACGAGCAGTACTTC.

This chain links TRBV29-1 with TRBJ2-3; the D gene is possibly TRBD2 (6 bases). V shed 6 bases and J shed 0 bases, with 25 bases lying between them. The germline V gene encodes CDR1 SQVTM and CDR2 ANQGSEA. The CDR3 is 18 amino acids. This CDR3 is CSVSAPRLRGPSTDTQYF. DNA for the CDR3: TGCAGCGTGTCCGCCCCCCGTCTGCGGGGACCGAGCACAGATACGCAGTATTTT.

The genes are TRBV10-3 and TRBJ2-3, with 9 bases lining up with TRBD2. V lost 7 bases to trimming and J lost 4 bases; unmatched junction nucleotides: 6. Germline loops: CDR1 ENHRY, CDR2 SYGVKD. The CDR3 consists of 14 residues. The CDR3 nucleotides are TGTGCCATCACTAATAGCGGGGGATCAGATACGCAGTATTTT. Its translation is CAITNSGGSDTQYF.

This chain uses TRBV5-6 with TRBJ1-1; unclear D gene. Trimming stripped 1 base from V and 7 bases from J, with 14 bases between. The CDR3 has 14 residues. Germline lookup yields CDR1 SGHDT and CDR2 YYEEEE. CDR3 DNA sequence: TGTGCCAGCAGCTTGTACGGATACCGGGATGAAGCTTTCTTT. It codes for CASSLYGYRDEAFF.

The V call is TRBV5-8, the J call TRBJ1-3; 9 bases are a match to TRBD1. Germline CDR1 SGHTS, CDR2 YDEGEE. The CDR3 length is 17 residues. V lost 1 base and J lost 2; bases outside the gene matches: 7. The CDR3 reads CASSLRGTGYPGNTIYF. The CDR3 DNA reads TGTGCCAGCAGCTTGAGAGGGACAGGGTACCCTGGAAACACCATATATTTT.

This chain joins TRBV7-9 and TRBJ1-5, with D possibly being TRBD1 (6 bases). The CDR3 totals 14 residues. Trimming cost V 5 bases and J 3 bases, with 11 bases left between them. Germline-derived CDR1 and CDR2 are SEHNR and FQNEAQ (reference sequence). CDR3 sequence: CASSPGQHNQPQHF. CDR3 DNA sequence: TGTGCCAGCAGCCCCGGACAGCACAATCAGCCCCAGCATTTT.